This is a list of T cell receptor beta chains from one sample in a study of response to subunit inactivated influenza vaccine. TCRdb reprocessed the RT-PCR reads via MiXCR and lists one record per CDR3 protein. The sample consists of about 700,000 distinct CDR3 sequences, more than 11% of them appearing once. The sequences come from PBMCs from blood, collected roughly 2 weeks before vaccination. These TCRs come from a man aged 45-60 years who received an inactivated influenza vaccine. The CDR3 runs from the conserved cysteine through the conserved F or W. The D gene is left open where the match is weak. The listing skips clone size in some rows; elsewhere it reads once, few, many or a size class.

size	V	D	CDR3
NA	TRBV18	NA	CASSESAGYEQYF
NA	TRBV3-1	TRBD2	CASSQDLRGSEQYF
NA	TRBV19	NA	CASSIRGVDTQYF
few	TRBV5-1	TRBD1	CASSPRTGSLGEQYF
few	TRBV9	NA	CASSVGGPAGELFF
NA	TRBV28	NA	CASTTLRGSYNEQFF
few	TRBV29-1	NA	CSVEATSSATQYF
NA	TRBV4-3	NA	CASSQAAGTGPYEQYF
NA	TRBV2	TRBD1	CASRRQGTGYEQYF
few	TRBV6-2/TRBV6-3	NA	CASSRLGSSYNEQFF
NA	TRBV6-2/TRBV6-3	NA	CASSPGLVSAEAFF
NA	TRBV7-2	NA	CANSYFWRRLGEQYF
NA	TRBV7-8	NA	CASSLEAAPTYEQYF
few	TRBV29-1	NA	CSVEDPGRVGGYTF
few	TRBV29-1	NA	CSVEERGKGTEAFF
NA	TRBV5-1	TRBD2	CASKLAGYTDTQYF
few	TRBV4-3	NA	CASSQGQEGQYGYTF
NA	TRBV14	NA	CASPDTEHQPQHF
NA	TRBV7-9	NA	CASSYRNEQYF
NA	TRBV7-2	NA	CASMLYDRYNEQFF
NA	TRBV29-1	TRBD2	CSVEDPSAGGIYEQYF
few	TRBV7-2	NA	CASSADGHPSYEQYF
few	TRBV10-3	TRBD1	CAIRGTGNTGELFF
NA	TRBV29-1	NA	CSVAGAPTDTQYF
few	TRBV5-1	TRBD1	CASIPDRGYTGELFF
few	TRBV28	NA	CASSFMETNEKLFF
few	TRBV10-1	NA	CASSESGRFTGELFF
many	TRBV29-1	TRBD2	CSVETPPRGGSYNEQFF
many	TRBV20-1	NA	CSARAVVGTGYEQYF
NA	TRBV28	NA	CASSLQGRGEAFF